This TCR beta chain was recovered during a study of OX40 agonist ivuxolimab in advanced cancers. The protocol was immunoSEQ multiplex PCR, while the TCRdb copy is restricted to in-frame clones and leaves out a portion. The sample contains tens of thousands of clones, under 90% of which appear only once. V dropped 1 base and J dropped 4 bases, with 8 bases sitting between them. Looked up from germline, CDR1 is SGHKS and CDR2 is YYEKEE (reference sequence). CDR3 length equals 13 residues. The material sequenced was CD4+ or CD8+ T cells sorted from blood, taken in a trial of the OX40 agonist ivuxolimab. The V call is TRBV5-5, the J call TRBJ1-1; no clear D. This receptor was taken from an adult with an advanced solid tumor such as melanoma, head and neck, liver or kidney cancer. The CDR3 loop is CASSLSVVTEAFF. The CDR3 nucleotides are TGTGCCAGCAGCTTGTCAGTTGTCACTGAAGCTTTCTTT.